These 29 T cell receptor beta chains originate from one sample sequenced in a study of OX40 agonist ivuxolimab in advanced cancers. TCRdb keeps only in-frame clones here, not all; method: immunoSEQ multiplex PCR. The data contain just under 85,000 clones, approximately 84% of them singletons. Sequencing was performed on CD4+ or CD8+ T cells sorted from blood, taken in a trial of the OX40 agonist ivuxolimab. These receptors all stem from an adult with an advanced solid tumor such as melanoma, head and neck, liver or kidney cancer.

The chain employs TRBV28 and TRBJ2-7; possible D gene TRBD2, 5 bases. This CDR3 spans 12 amino acids. V shed 10 bases and J shed 2 bases, with 12 bases lying between them. The V gene's germline CDR1 is MDHEN and CDR2 SYDVKM. Here the CDR3 reads CAIDTGTYEQYF. CDR3 nucleotide sequence: TGTGCCATCGATACCGGGACCTACGAGCAGTACTTC.

This clone was seen a handful of times. The V call is TRBV10-3, the J call TRBJ1-6; TRBD1 might be the D (6 bases). The V and J ends lost 3 bases and 7 bases respectively, with 10 bases between them. CDR3 length: 14 amino acids. CDR1 ENHRY and CDR2 SYGVKD come from the germline V gene. The CDR3 nucleotides read TGTGCCATCAGTGAAGTGAGGGGGAATTCACCCCTCCACTTT. Translating it yields CAISEVRGNSPLHF.

The chain recombines TRBV7-9 with TRBJ1-3, with D unclear. In germline, CDR1 is SEHNR, CDR2 FQNEAQ (reference sequence). Trimming removed 4 bases at V and 2 bases at J, with 6 bases between. There are 13 residues in the CDR3. The CDR3 region is CASSSLPGNTIYF. CDR3 in DNA: TGTGCCAGCAGCTCACTACCTGGAAACACCATATATTTT.

The chain combines TRBV7-8 with TRBJ1-2, with D possibly being TRBD1 (5 bases). Trimming took 3 bases from V and 4 from J, leaving 9 bases between them. Germline loops: CDR1 SGHVS, CDR2 FQNEAQ. The CDR3 extends over 13 amino acids. The CDR3 DNA reads as TGTGCCAGCAGCTTGGGGGACTCCTATGGCTACACCTTC. Translation: CASSLGDSYGYTF.

The CDR3 here is CASSLDSRETQYF. CDR3 coding DNA: TGTGCCAGCAGCTTAGACAGTCGGGAGACCCAGTACTTC. This chain links TRBV7-9 with TRBJ2-5; no clear D gene. CDR3 length: 13 residues. Germline assignment: CDR1 SEHNR and CDR2 FQNEAQ (reference sequence). V was clipped by 1 base and J by 5 bases, with 8 bases between them.

The chain carries TRBV29-1 and TRBJ2-7; 7 positions match TRBD2. Germline values: CDR1 SQVTM, CDR2 ANQGSEA. The ends lost 4 bases at V and 7 bases at J; junction bases unmatched: 7. This CDR3 is built from 12 residues. Here the CDR3 reads CSVGTGGREQYF. The CDR3, as DNA: TGCAGCGTTGGGACGGGGGGAAGAGAGCAGTACTTC.

J is TRBJ1-2 and V is TRBV7-2; 10 bases align to TRBD1. The CDR3 totals 15 residues. V trimming: 1 base; J trimming: 8 bases; junction bases outside the gene matches: 7. Germline V CDR1 and CDR2: SGHTA, FQGNSA. The CDR3 region has the DNA TGTGCCAGCAGCTTAGGAGGGACAGGGGCTTGGGGCTACACCTTC. It yields the protein CASSLGGTGAWGYTF.

This sequence joins TRBV4-2 and TRBJ2-3; 7 bases match TRBD2. Per the germline V gene, CDR1 is LGHNA and CDR2 is YNFKEQ. V shed 4 bases and J 6 bases; nucleotides not matched to a gene: 10. The CDR3 is 15 amino acids. CDR3 sequence (DNA): TGTGCCAGCAGCCCGGGGAGGGAATCTAGCGATACGCAGTATTTT. Translating it yields CASSPGRESSDTQYF.

The chain combines TRBV11-3 with TRBJ2-3; tentatively, D is TRBD2 (6 bases). With 4 bases removed from V and 1 base from J, the gap between germline ends came to 6 bases. The length of the CDR3 is 13 residues. Germline values: CDR1 SGHNT, CDR2 YENEEA. CDR3 sequence (DNA): TGTGCCAGCAGCTCGGGGGGCACAGATACGCAGTATTTT. Translating it yields CASSSGGTDTQYF.

The V call is TRBV15, the J call TRBJ1-3; 7 bases are a match to TRBD1. Germline V CDR1 and CDR2: LNHNV, YYDKDF (reference sequence). V was pared by 3 bases and J by 0 bases, with 17 bases of the junction left unmatched. The CDR3 runs to 20 residues. The CDR3 nucleotides read TGTGCCACCAGCAGGGGAAAAGGCCCGGGACAGCTAATCTCTGGAAACACCATATATTTT. It codes for CATSRGKGPGQLISGNTIYF.

CDR3 amino acids: CASSQDKGFYEQYF. CDR3 nucleotide sequence: TGCGCCAGCAGCCAAGATAAGGGCTTCTACGAGCAGTACTTC. The rearrangement joins TRBV4-1 to TRBJ2-5, with no clear D. The end of the DNA fits TRBJ2-7 better, so the J call may be wrong. The CDR3 runs to 14 residues. Per germline, CDR1 MGHRA and CDR2 YSYEKL.

The rearrangement joins TRBV7-6 to TRBJ2-3, with 8 nucleotides matching TRBD2. CDR1 and CDR2 from the germline V gene are SGHVS and FNYEAQ. The junction had 4 bases not matched to a gene; V was cut back by 5 bases and J by 3 bases. This CDR3 is built from 14 residues. The CDR3 DNA sequence: TGTGCCAGCAGCGGCAAGCGGGGGACAGATACGCAGTATTTT. Translation: CASSGKRGTDTQYF. The complete variable domain, with remaining parts taken from reference TRBV7-6 and TRBJ2-3, reads GAGVSQSPRYKVTKRGQDVALRCDPISGHVSLYWYRQALGQGPEFLTYFNYEAQQDKSGLPNDRFSAERPEGSISTLTIQRTEQRDSAMYRCASSGKRGTDTQYFGPGTRLTVL.

Here the CDR3 DNA reads TGTGCCAGCAAAACCGGGACAGGCTTCACCGGGGAGCTGTTTTTT. Residues: CASKTGTGFTGELFF. The chain couples TRBV6-5 to TRBJ2-2; 8 nucleotides match TRBD1. Per germline, CDR1 MNHEY and CDR2 SVGAGI. V gave up 7 bases and J gave up 4 bases; unmatched junction bases: 8. The CDR3 loop spans 15 amino acids.

This rearrangement joins TRBV28 to TRBJ1-1; TRBD1 might be the D (5 bases). CDR1 is MDHEN, CDR2 SYDVKM, per germline. V gave up 10 bases and J gave up 7 bases, with 13 bases separating them. The length of the CDR3 is 11 residues. The CDR3: CATYGAYEAFF. CDR3 in DNA: TGTGCCACCTATGGGGCCTATGAAGCTTTCTTT.

V is TRBV6-5 and J is TRBJ1-6; tentative D call: TRBD1 (5 bases). The CDR3 has 15 residues. In germline, CDR1 is MNHEY, CDR2 SVGAGI. V lost 0 bases and J 8 bases, leaving 11 bases between the germline ends. As DNA, the CDR3 is TGTGCCAGCAGTTACTCACGGCAGGGAGATTCACCCCTCCACTTT. Its translation is CASSYSRQGDSPLHF.

Here the CDR3 DNA reads TGCGCCAGCAGCCACTCCGGGACAGGGAACACTGAAGCTTTCTTT. Amino acid sequence: CASSHSGTGNTEAFF. The chain links TRBV4-1 to TRBJ1-1; 8 bases align to TRBD1. Germline V CDR1 and CDR2: MGHRA, YSYEKL. J lost 1 base, V lost 3 bases, and 4 bases had no gene match. CDR3 size: 15 residues.

The chain carries TRBV19 and TRBJ1-5; perhaps TRBD1 as D (5 bases). From germline, CDR1 is LNHDA and CDR2 SQIVND (reference sequence). CDR3 length: 16 amino acids. Trimming took off 4 bases at V and 3 bases at J, with 16 bases between the two ends. The CDR3 DNA is TGTGCCAGTAGTACCAATAAAGGGGCTCTCAATCAGCCCCAGCATTTT. Translation: CASSTNKGALNQPQHF.

The chain employs TRBV19 and TRBJ2-7; D not resolved. Trimming cost V 3 bases and J 2 bases, with 8 bases left between them. This CDR3 has 13 residues. Per the germline V gene, CDR1 is LNHDA and CDR2 is SQIVND (reference sequence). The CDR3 loop is CASSISLTYEQYF. In nucleotides, the CDR3 is TGTGCCAGTAGTATCTCCTTGACCTACGAGCAGTACTTC.

This clone is medium-sized in the sample. CDR3 sequence (DNA): TGTGCCAGCAGCCGGCTCAGGGAAGAGTCTGGAAACACCATATATTTT. Amino acid sequence: CASSRLREESGNTIYF. The V call is TRBV4-2, the J call TRBJ1-3, with TRBD1 as a possible D gene (5 bases). Germline V gives CDR1 LGHNA, CDR2 YNFKEQ. The V and J ends lost 4 bases and 1 base respectively, with 14 bases between them. The CDR3 is made up of 16 amino acids.

CDR3 sequence: CASSYTGSNYGYTF. The CDR3 nucleotides are TGTGCCAGCAGTTACACAGGGTCTAACTATGGCTACACCTTC. The V and J genes are TRBV6-6 and TRBJ1-2, with a tentative D call TRBD1 (6 bases). This CDR3 comprises 14 residues. The V gene lost 2 bases and the J gene lost 0 bases, with 7 bases spanning the gap. Germline values: CDR1 MNHNY, CDR2 SVGAGI (reference sequence).

The chain couples TRBV9 to TRBJ2-2; 8 nucleotides agree with TRBD2. The CDR3 contains 15 residues. Germline trimming cut 0 bases from V and 5 bases from J; bases unmatched to any gene: 3. Germline CDR1 SGDLS, CDR2 YYNGEE. CDR3 nucleotides: TGTGCCAGCAGCGTAGTCGTAGCGGGAACCGGGGAGCTGTTTTTT. Translated, it gives CASSVVVAGTGELFF.

This clone has only a few counts. This chain connects TRBV7-3 to TRBJ1-1; the D gene is possibly TRBD1 (5 bases). CDR1 and CDR2 (germline): SGHTA, FQGTGA. The V and J ends lost 3 bases and 6 bases respectively, with 11 bases between them. CDR3 length: 13 amino acids. The CDR3 spells CASSFDSQSEAFF. The DNA of the CDR3 is TGTGCCAGCAGCTTCGACAGTCAATCTGAAGCTTTCTTT.

This chain joins TRBV4-1 and TRBJ1-1; 7 bases are a match to TRBD1. Germline V CDR1 and CDR2: MGHRA, YSYEKL. The ends lost 4 bases at V and 2 bases at J; junction bases unmatched: 7. The CDR3 covers 15 residues. The CDR3, as DNA: TGCGCCAGCAGCCCCTACAGGGGCACTAACACTGAAGCTTTCTTT. The encoded protein is CASSPYRGTNTEAFF.

The V call is TRBV10-3, the J call TRBJ2-1; D assignment may be TRBD1 or TRBD2 (6 bases each). CDR1 ENHRY and CDR2 SYGVKD come from the germline V gene. This CDR3 has 17 residues. V dropped 0 bases and J dropped 0 bases, with 12 bases sitting between them. The CDR3 loop reads CAISESGGGYSYNEQFF. The CDR3 DNA is TGTGCCATCAGTGAGTCTGGAGGGGGATACTCCTACAATGAGCAGTTCTTC.

The rearrangement links TRBV2 to TRBJ2-1; D gene uncertain. Germline assignment: CDR1 SNHLY and CDR2 FYNNEI. The CDR3 length is 11 residues. Trimming removed 8 bases from V and 12 bases from J, with 14 bases in between. The CDR3 sequence is CASLGRTGQFF. The CDR3 nucleotides read TGTGCCAGCCTAGGACGTACGGGGCAGTTCTTC.

This clone appeared once. The gene calls are TRBV20-1 and TRBJ2-5; D is possibly TRBD1 (6 bases). The end of the DNA aligns better with TRBJ2-7, so the J call may be wrong. CDR3 size: 11 residues. From germline, CDR1 is DFQATT and CDR2 SNEGSKA (reference sequence). The DNA for the CDR3 is TGCAGTGCAGCACAGGGAAACGAGCAGTACTTC. Its translation: CSAAQGNEQYF.

This clone was observed a few times. J is TRBJ1-1 and V is TRBV18, with a weak D call TRBD1 (5 bases). The CDR3 consists of 14 residues. Germline assignment: CDR1 KGHSH and CDR2 LQKENI. V was pared by 5 bases and J by 11 bases, with 21 bases between. The CDR3 nucleotides read TGTGCCAGCTCAGAGGACACCTTAAACCATCGGGCTTTCTTT. Its translation is CASSEDTLNHRAFF.

The genes are TRBV7-9 and TRBJ2-7; TRBD2 matches 7 bases. The ends lost 2 bases at V and 4 bases at J; junction bases unmatched: 8. There are 15 residues in the CDR3. Germline V gene data show CDR1 as SEHNR and CDR2 as FQNEAQ (reference sequence). CDR3 amino acids: CASSLTSANSYEQYF. The CDR3 DNA reads TGTGCCAGCAGCTTAACTAGCGCAAACTCTTACGAGCAGTACTTC.

Remarks on this clone: Its ends do not fully match the called genes, so a read error is possible. The chain employs TRBV2 and TRBJ1-5; 7 bases are a match to TRBD1. CDR3 size: 13 residues. Germline values: CDR1 SNHLY, CDR2 FYNNEI. CDR3 bases: TGTGCCAGCCGTGACAGGGAAAGTCAGCCCCAGCATTTT. Translated, it gives CASRDRESQPQHF.